The present TCR beta chain was sequenced within a study of CD8 T cells in ankylosing spondylitis. Quantitative 5'-RACE with molecular barcodes generated TCR beta libraries. TCRdb passed the 5' RACE reads through MiXCR, listing each CDR3 protein once. Altogether tens of thousands of distinct CDR3 sequences are present, about a tenth being singletons, with the ten largest covering roughly 15%. V lost 0 bases and J lost 4; bases outside the gene matches: 10. The germline gives CDR1 SGDLS, CDR2 YYNGEE. This CDR3 is built from 16 residues. Study-level points and caveats: Relatively rare in peripheral blood, disease-linked clones were also CD8+. Ankylosing spondylitis blood appeared to carry a characteristic TCR beta motif of roughly 8 highly homologous variants. Some of the motif variants had earlier been found in reactive arthritis patients' fluid and blood.

This clonotype was detected many times. Antigen unknown. This clonotype originated in a male donor with ankylosing spondylitis or in good health (not recorded which). The sequenced material came from blood, either unsorted or a sorted T cell fraction (not recorded which). J is TRBJ2-7 and V is TRBV9; TRBD1 agrees at 7 bases. CDR3 residues: CASSVDAAQGVYEQYF. CDR3 nucleotide sequence: TGTGCCAGCAGCGTAGACGCTGCGCAGGGGGTTTACGAGCAGTACTTC.